The 5 T cell receptor beta chains listed next were all sequenced from one sample in a study of OX40 agonist ivuxolimab in advanced cancers. The receptor library was made with the immunoSEQ multiplex PCR assay. TCRdb obtained this table from immuneACCESS and retained in-frame rearrangements with V and J assigned. These tables miss some clones; where compared with another copy, unresolved V genes account for less than half of the shortfall, and the remainder is unexplained. The sample table contains 60,000 to 70,000 clones; only one count was recorded for around 79% of them. Jointly, the top ten make up 5.5% of the sample. Sequenced material: CD4+ or CD8+ T cells sorted from blood, taken in a trial of the OX40 agonist ivuxolimab. The receptors shown here come from an adult with an advanced solid tumor such as melanoma, head and neck, liver or kidney cancer.

The genes are TRBV6-6 and TRBJ1-3; D unclear. V gave up 8 bases and J gave up 0 bases, with 11 bases separating them. The CDR3 is made up of 14 amino acids. The germline V gene has CDR1 MNHNY and CDR2 SVGAGI (reference sequence). In nucleotides, the CDR3 is TGTGCCAGCGGAGGCAGCACCTCTGGAAACACCATATATTTT. Its translation is CASGGSTSGNTIYF.

A word on this clone: Distinct nucleotide sequences in the sample also encode this CDR3. J is TRBJ1-5 and V is TRBV18; TRBD1 agrees at 9 bases. With V trimmed by 2 bases and J by 4 bases, 0 bases remained unmatched. CDR1 is KGHSH, CDR2 LQKENI, per germline. The CDR3 totals 14 residues. For the CDR3, the DNA is TGTGCCAGCTCACCAGGGACAGGGAATCAGCCCCAGCATTTT. This encodes CASSPGTGNQPQHF.

The V gene is TRBV5-1, the J gene TRBJ2-3; TRBD2 matches at 15 bases. The CDR3 length is 19 residues. V was pared by 1 base and J by 5 bases, with 11 bases of the junction left unmatched. Germline CDR1 is SGHRS and CDR2 is YFSETQ. CDR3 nucleotides: TGCGCCAGCAGCTTGCTTCCCCCAGGACTAGCGGGAGGGTTAGATACGCAGTATTTT. Protein: CASSLLPPGLAGGLDTQYF.

V is TRBV5-3 and J is TRBJ1-2; D is ambiguous. TRBV5-3 is treated as an ORF (open reading frame) with a function not yet certain. The CDR3 consists of 10 residues. Trimming took off 7 bases at V and 10 bases at J, with 11 bases between the two ends. The CDR3 reads CARLTLYYTF. DNA of the CDR3: TGTGCCAGATTGACCCTTTACTACACCTTC.

A single count supports this clone. The rearrangement links TRBV19 to TRBJ2-7; 9 nucleotides line up with TRBD1. The CDR3 covers 15 residues. Germline V lookup: CDR1 LNHDA, CDR2 SQIVND (reference sequence). V was pared by 6 bases and J by 0 bases, with 6 bases of the junction left unmatched. The CDR3 sequence: CASSWGQGFSYEQYF. In DNA form, the CDR3 reads TGTGCCAGTAGCTGGGGACAGGGCTTCTCCTACGAGCAGTACTTC.